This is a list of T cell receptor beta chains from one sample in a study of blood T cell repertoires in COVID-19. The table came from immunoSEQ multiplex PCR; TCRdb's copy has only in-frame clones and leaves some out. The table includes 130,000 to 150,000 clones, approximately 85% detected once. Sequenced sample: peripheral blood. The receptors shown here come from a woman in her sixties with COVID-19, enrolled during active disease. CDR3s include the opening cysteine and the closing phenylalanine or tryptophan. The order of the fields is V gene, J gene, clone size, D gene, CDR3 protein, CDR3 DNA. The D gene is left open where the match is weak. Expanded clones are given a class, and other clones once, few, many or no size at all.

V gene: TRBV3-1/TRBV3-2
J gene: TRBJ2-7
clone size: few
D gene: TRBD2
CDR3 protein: CASSQEILAGTYEQYF
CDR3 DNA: TGTGCCAGCAGCCAAGAAATCCTAGCGGGGACTTACGAGCAGTACTTC

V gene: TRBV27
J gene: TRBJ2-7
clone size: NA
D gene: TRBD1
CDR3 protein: CASSRVRDRPYEQYF
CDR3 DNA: TGTGCCAGCAGTCGCGTTCGGGACAGACCCTACGAGCAGTACTTC

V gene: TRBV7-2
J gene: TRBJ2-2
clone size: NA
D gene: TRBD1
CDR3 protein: CASSRRQGINTGELFF
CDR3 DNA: TGTGCCAGCAGCCGTAGACAGGGAATAAACACCGGGGAGCTGTTTTTT

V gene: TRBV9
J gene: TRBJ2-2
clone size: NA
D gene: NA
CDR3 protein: CASSIVEGGGELFF
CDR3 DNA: TGTGCCAGCAGTATTGTTGAGGGAGGCGGGGAGCTGTTTTTT

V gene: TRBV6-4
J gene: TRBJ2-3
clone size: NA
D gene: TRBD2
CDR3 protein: CASSDGLAGGRDTQYF
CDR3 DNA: TGTGCCAGCAGTGACGGACTAGCGGGGGGCAGGGATACGCAGTATTTT

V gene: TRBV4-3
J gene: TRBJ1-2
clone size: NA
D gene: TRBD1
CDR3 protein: CASSQTGTENYGYTF
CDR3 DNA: TGCGCCAGCAGCCAGACCGGGACAGAAAACTATGGCTACACCTTC

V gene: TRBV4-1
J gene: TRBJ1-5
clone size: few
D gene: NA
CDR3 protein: CASSQESGNQPQHF
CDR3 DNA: TGCGCCAGCAGCCAAGAGAGTGGCAATCAGCCCCAGCATTTT

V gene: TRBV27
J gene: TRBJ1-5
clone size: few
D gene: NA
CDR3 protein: CASSLRGNQPQHF
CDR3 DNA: TGTGCCAGCAGTTTACGGGGCAATCAGCCCCAGCATTTT

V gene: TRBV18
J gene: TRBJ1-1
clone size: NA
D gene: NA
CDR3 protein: CASSPISENTEAFF
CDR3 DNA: TGTGCCAGCTCACCGATATCAGAGAACACTGAAGCTTTCTTT

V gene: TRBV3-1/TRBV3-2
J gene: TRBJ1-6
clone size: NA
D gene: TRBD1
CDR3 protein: CASSLGTGNSPLHF
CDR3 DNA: TGTGCCAGCAGTCTCGGGACAGGGAATTCACCCCTCCACTTT

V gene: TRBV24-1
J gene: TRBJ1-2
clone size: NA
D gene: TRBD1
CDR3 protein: CATSEPGTGGDDGYTF
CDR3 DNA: TGTGCCACCAGTGAGCCCGGGACAGGGGGCGACGATGGCTACACCTTC

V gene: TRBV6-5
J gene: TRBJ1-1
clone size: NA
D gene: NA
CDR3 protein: CASAGHMNTEAFF
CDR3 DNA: TGTGCCAGCGCCGGACACATGAACACTGAAGCTTTCTTT

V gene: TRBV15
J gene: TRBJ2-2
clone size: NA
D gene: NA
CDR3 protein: CATSRGGGSTGELFF
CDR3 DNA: TGTGCCACCAGCAGAGGGGGGGGCAGTACCGGGGAGCTGTTTTTT

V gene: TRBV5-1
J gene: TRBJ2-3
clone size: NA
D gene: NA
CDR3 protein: CASSEGGTDTQYF
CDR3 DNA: TGCGCCAGCAGCGAGGGAGGCACAGATACGCAGTATTTT

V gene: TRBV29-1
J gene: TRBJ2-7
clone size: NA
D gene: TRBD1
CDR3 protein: CSAISDRAYEQYF
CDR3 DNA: TGCAGCGCCATATCGGACAGGGCCTACGAGCAGTACTTC

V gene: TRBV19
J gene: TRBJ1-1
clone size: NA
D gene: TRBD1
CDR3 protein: CASSMGQGGNKNTEAFF
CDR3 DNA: TGTGCCAGTAGTATGGGCCAGGGGGGAAACAAGAACACTGAAGCTTTCTTT

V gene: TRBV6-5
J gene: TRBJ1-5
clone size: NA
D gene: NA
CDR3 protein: CASSYRSVVSNQPQHF
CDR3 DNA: TGTGCCAGCAGTTATCGGTCCGTGGTTAGCAATCAGCCCCAGCATTTT

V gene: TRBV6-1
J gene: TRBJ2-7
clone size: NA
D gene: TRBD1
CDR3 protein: CASSEPDRGPYEQYF
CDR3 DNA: TGTGCCAGCAGTGAACCGGACAGGGGGCCCTACGAGCAGTACTTC

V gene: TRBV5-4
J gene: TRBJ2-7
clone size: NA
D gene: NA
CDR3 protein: CASSSRTAIEQYF
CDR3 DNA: TGTGCCAGCAGCTCCCGGACAGCTATCGAGCAGTACTTC

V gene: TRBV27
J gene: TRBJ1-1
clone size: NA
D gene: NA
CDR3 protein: CASRIDMNTEAFF
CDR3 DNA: TGTGCCAGCAGGATAGACATGAACACTGAAGCTTTCTTT

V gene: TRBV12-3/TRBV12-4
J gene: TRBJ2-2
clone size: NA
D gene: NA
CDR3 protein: CASSRDTGELFF
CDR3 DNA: TGTGCCAGCAGCAGGGACACCGGGGAGCTGTTTTTT

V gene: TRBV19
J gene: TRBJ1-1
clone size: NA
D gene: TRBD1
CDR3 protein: CASSSDRDTEAFF
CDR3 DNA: TGTGCCAGTAGTTCGGACAGGGACACTGAAGCTTTCTTT

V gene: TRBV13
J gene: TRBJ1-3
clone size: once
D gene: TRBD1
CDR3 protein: CASRETTGAPSGNTIYF
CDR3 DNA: TGTGCCAGCAGGGAGACTACAGGGGCTCCCTCTGGAAACACCATATATTTT

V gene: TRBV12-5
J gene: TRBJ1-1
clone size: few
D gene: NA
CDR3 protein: CASAPDRNTEAFF
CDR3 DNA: TGTGCTAGTGCTCCAGACAGGAACACTGAAGCTTTCTTT

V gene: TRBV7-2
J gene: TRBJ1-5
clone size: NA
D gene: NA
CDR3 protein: CASSRQVDQPQHF
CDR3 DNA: TGTGCCAGCAGCAGACAAGTGGATCAGCCCCAGCATTTT

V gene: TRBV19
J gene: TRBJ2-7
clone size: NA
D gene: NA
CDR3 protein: CASSFAGAGTYEQYF
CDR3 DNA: TGTGCCAGTAGTTTTGCGGGGGCGGGTACCTACGAGCAGTACTTC

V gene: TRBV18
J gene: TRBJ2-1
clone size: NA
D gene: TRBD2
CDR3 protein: CASSPPPTSGHNEQFF
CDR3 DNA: TGTGCCAGCTCACCACCGCCGACTAGCGGGCACAATGAGCAGTTCTTC

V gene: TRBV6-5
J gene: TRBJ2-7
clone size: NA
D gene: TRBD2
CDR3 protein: CASSSPGLAFYEQYF
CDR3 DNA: TGTGCCAGCAGTTCCCCGGGACTAGCCTTCTACGAGCAGTACTTC

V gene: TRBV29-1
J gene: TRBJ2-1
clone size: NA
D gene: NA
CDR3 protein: CSVGGGTPPQYEQFF
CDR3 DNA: TGCAGCGTTGGTGGCGGGACTCCCCCCCAATATGAGCAGTTCTTC

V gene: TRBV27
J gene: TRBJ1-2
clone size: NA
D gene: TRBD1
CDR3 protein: CASSSDRGGYGYTF
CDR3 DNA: TGTGCCAGCAGTTCTGACAGGGGAGGCTATGGCTACACCTTC